Following are 9 T cell receptor beta chains from one sample sequenced in a study of human T cells and chemical hapten exposure. Documented time point: patch test 1, 2 weeks after DPC sensitization. As to treatment: therapeutic diphenylcyclopropenone sensitization with weekly scalp DPC. MiXCR was run by TCRdb on the RACE reads, yielding one entry per CDR3 protein. Of under 120,000 distinct CDR3 sequences in the sample, approximately 10% were seen once. This material consisted of whole blood, taken in connection with sensitization to the hapten diphenylcyclopropenone (DPC). These receptors all stem from a woman aged 40 to 55 with alopecia areata. Some clones in this sample may be carry-over from other donors' samples.

This clonotype showed up just a few times. This chain connects TRBV24-1 to TRBJ1-4; 7 bases match TRBD1. V gave up 8 bases and J gave up 8 bases; unmatched junction bases: 10. There are 14 residues in the CDR3. CDR1 KGHDR and CDR2 SFDVKD come from the germline V gene. The CDR3 DNA reads TGTGCCACCATCTCCACAGGGGTTGGGGAAAAACTGTTTTTT. Its translation: CATISTGVGEKLFF.

Ten or more counts support this clonotype. The chain has TRBV4-3 and TRBJ1-2; maybe TRBD1 (6 bases). This CDR3 contains 12 residues. Germline CDR1 reads LGHNA; CDR2 reads YSLEER. Trimming shortened V by 4 bases and J by 6 bases, and 9 bases separated the two germline ends. The CDR3 DNA reads as TGCGCCAGCAGCCTACAGGGCGATGGCTACACCTTC. Its translation is CASSLQGDGYTF.

The table lists this clonotype with many counts. The V gene is TRBV19, the J gene TRBJ2-7, with D perhaps TRBD2 (6 bases). Germline CDR1 reads LNHDA; CDR2 reads SQIVND (reference sequence). V lost 5 bases, J lost 7 bases, and 18 bases lay in between. The length of the CDR3 is 14 residues. CDR3 coding DNA: TGTGCCAGTAGTGCTGATCACGGGACTTGGGAGCAGTACTTC. Its translation is CASSADHGTWEQYF.

This clonotype was counted ten times or more. Here the CDR3 reads CASSPGQARRALHF. DNA of the CDR3: TGTGCCAGCAGTCCGGGACAGGCCCGGAGGGCCCTCCACTTT. This chain links TRBV6-2 or TRBV6-3 with TRBJ1-6; 8 nucleotides align to TRBD1. From germline, CDR1 is MNHEY and CDR2 SVGEGT. The length of the CDR3 is 14 residues. J gave up 14 bases and V 5 bases, and 11 bases lay outside the gene matches.

This clonotype was found a few times. The chain combines TRBV6-1 with TRBJ2-6, with D perhaps TRBD1 or TRBD2 (6 bases each). CDR3 length: 16 residues. With 2 bases removed from V and 0 bases from J, the gap between germline ends came to 8 bases. The germline gives CDR1 MNHNS, CDR2 SASEGT. CDR3 nucleotide sequence: TGTGCCAGCAGTGAAAGGGGGGCCTCTGGGGCCAACGTCCTGACTTTC. Translation: CASSERGASGANVLTF.

This clonotype was seen many times. The chain links TRBV5-6 to TRBJ2-7; 9 bases are a match to TRBD1. The CDR3 is 15 amino acids. Per the germline V gene, CDR1 is SGHDT and CDR2 is YYEEEE. The trim removed 4 bases at V and 0 bases at J, leaving 5 bases unmatched. The CDR3 region is CASSPGTGYSYEQYF. CDR3 nucleotides: TGTGCCAGCAGCCCGGGGACAGGGTACTCCTACGAGCAGTACTTC.

This chain uses TRBV20-1 with TRBJ2-7; 9 bases agree with TRBD1. This CDR3 comprises 13 residues. CDR1 is DFQATT and CDR2 is SNEGSKA in the germline V gene (reference sequence). V shed 3 bases and J 3 bases; nucleotides not matched to a gene: 3. CDR3 sequence reads: CSARRDRDYEQYF. The CDR3 region has the DNA TGCAGTGCTAGGCGGGACAGGGACTACGAGCAGTACTTC.

This clonotype was detected ten times or more. The chain couples TRBV6-5 to TRBJ2-7, with D tentatively TRBD1 (6 bases). This CDR3 contains 14 residues. Germline lookup yields CDR1 MNHEY and CDR2 SVGAGI. V lost 5 bases and J 0 bases, leaving 11 bases between the germline ends. The DNA of the CDR3 is TGTGCCAGCAGTCGGGACACCATCTCCTACGAGCAGTACTTC. Protein sequence: CASSRDTISYEQYF.

This chain connects TRBV7-2 to TRBJ2-5; no definite D call. Trimming removed 2 bases from V and 4 bases from J, with 8 bases in between. The CDR3 spans 13 residues. Germline CDR1 is SGHTA and CDR2 is FQGNSA. CDR3 nucleotide sequence: TGTGCCAGCAGCTTAAGATTACCAGAGACCCAGTACTTC. It encodes CASSLRLPETQYF.